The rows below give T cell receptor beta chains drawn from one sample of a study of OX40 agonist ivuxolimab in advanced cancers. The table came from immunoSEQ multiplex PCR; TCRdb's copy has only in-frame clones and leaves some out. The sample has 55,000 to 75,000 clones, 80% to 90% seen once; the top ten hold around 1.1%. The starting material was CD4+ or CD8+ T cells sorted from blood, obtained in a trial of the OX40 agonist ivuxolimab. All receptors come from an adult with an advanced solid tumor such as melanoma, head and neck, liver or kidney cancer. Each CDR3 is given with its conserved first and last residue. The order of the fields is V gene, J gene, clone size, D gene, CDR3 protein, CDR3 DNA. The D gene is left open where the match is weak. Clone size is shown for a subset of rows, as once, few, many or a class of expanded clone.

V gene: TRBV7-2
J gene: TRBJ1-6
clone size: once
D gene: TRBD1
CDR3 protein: CASSFRGQGSSPLHF
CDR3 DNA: TGTGCCAGCAGCTTCAGAGGACAGGGAAGTTCACCCCTCCACTTT

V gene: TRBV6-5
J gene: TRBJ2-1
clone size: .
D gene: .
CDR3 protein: CASSYSLGRSPEQFF
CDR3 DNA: TGTGCCAGCAGTTACTCGCTGGGCAGGTCGCCTGAGCAGTTCTTC

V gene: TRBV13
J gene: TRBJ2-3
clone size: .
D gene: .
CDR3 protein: CASSLSSRTDTQYF
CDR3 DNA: TGTGCCAGCAGCTTGTCATCGCGCACAGATACGCAGTATTTT

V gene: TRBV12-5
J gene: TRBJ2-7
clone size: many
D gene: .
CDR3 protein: CASGLFSEQYF
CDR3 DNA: TGTGCTAGTGGTTTGTTCTCGGAGCAGTACTTC

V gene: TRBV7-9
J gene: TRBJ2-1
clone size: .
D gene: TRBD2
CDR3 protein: CASSGGLTGGLDEQFF
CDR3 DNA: TGTGCCAGCAGCGGTGGTCTGACGGGGGGGCTGGATGAGCAGTTCTTC

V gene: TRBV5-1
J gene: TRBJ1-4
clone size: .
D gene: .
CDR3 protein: CASSLGTTGEKLFF
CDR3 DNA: TGCGCCAGCAGCTTGGGTACTACAGGGGAAAAACTGTTTTTT

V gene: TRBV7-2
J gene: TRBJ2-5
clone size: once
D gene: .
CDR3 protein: CASSLAGGETQYF
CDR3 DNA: TGTGCCAGCAGCTTAGCAGGGGGAGAGACCCAGTACTTC

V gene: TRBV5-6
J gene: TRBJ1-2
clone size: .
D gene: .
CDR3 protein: CASSFYSGDYGYTF
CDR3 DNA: TGTGCCAGCAGCTTCTACTCAGGGGACTATGGCTACACCTTC

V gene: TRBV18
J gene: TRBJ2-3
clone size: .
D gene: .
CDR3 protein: CASSPGSPSTDTQYF
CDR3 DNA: TGTGCCAGCTCACCGGGCAGTCCGAGCACAGATACGCAGTATTTT

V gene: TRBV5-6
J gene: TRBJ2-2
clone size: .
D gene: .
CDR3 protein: CASSLLGGQGTGELFF
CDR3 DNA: TGTGCCAGCAGCCTTTTAGGAGGGCAGGGCACCGGGGAGCTGTTTTTT

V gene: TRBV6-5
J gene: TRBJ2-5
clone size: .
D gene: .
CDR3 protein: CASSYGFRETQYF
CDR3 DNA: TGTGCCAGCAGTTACGGGTTTCGAGAGACCCAGTACTTC

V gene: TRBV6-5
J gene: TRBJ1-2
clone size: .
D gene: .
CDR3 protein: CATTGQGLNGYTF
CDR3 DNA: TGTGCCACTACGGGGCAAGGGCTCAATGGCTACACCTTC

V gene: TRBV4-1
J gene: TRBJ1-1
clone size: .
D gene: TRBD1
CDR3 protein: CASSQVNRGRMNTEAFF
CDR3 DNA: TGCGCCAGCAGCCAAGTAAACAGGGGCCGCATGAACACTGAAGCTTTCTTT

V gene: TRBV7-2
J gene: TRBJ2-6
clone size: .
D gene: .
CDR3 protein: CASSFFGANVLTF
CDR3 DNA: TGTGCCAGCAGCTTTTTCGGGGCCAACGTCCTGACTTTC

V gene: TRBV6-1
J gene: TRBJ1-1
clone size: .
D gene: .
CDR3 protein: CASSRGIFEAFF
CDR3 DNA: TGTGCCAGCAGTCGGGGGATCTTTGAAGCTTTCTTT

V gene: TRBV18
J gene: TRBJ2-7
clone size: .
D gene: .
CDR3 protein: CASSLRLDYEQYF
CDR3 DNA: TGTGCCAGCTCACTTCGACTGGACTACGAGCAGTACTTC

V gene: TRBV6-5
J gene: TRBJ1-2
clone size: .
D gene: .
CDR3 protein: CASRPGGAASGYTF
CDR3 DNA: TGTGCCAGCAGACCCGGGGGGGCCGCGTCGGGCTACACCTTC

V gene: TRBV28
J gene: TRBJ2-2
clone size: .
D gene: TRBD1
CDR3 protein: CASSPTGGTGELFF
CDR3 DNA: TGTGCCAGCAGCCCTACAGGGGGCACCGGGGAGCTGTTTTTT

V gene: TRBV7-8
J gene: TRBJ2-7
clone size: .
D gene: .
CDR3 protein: CASSSGGVRDEQYF
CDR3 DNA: TGTGCCAGCAGCTCAGGGGGGGTTCGGGACGAGCAGTACTTC

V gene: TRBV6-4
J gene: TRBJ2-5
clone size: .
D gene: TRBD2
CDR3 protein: CAVLGSSGGASCQETQYF
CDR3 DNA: TGTGCCGTACTCGGGTCTAGCGGGGGAGCCTCCTGCCAAGAGACCCAGTACTTC

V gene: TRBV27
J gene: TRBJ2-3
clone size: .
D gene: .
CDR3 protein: CASSFDREGTDTQYF
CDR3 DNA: TGTGCCAGCAGTTTCGACAGGGAGGGGACAGATACGCAGTATTTT

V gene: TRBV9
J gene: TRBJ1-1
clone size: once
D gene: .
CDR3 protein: CASSVLGELDTEAFF
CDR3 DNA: TGTGCCAGCAGCGTATTGGGGGAACTCGACACTGAAGCTTTCTTT

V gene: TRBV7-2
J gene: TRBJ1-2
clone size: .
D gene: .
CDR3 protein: CASSRNTGTFNGYTF
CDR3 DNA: TGTGCCAGCAGTCGAAATACCGGGACCTTCAATGGCTACACCTTC

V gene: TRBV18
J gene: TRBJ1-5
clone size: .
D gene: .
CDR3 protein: CASSSPTGDGQPQHF
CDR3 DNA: TGTGCCAGCTCATCCCCAACGGGGGATGGCCAGCCCCAGCATTTT

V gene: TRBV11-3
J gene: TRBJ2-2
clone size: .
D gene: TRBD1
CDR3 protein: CASSSQTGFGGELFF
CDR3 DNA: TGTGCCAGCAGCTCCCAGACAGGGTTTGGCGGGGAGCTGTTTTTT

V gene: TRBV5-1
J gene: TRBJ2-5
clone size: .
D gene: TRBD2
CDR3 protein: CASSGTSGLVGETQYF
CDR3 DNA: TGCGCCAGCAGCGGCACTAGCGGGCTCGTGGGGGAGACCCAGTACTTC

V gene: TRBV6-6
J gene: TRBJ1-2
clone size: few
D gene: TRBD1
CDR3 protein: CASINRGFGGYTF
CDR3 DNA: TGTGCCAGCATCAACAGGGGGTTTGGAGGCTACACCTTC

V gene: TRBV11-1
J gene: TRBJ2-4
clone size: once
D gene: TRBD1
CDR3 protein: CASSSDRGSLYF
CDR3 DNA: TGTGCCAGCAGCTCCGACAGGGGATCACTGTACTTC

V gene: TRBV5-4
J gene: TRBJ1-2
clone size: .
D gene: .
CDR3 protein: CASSLVGAGHYGYTF
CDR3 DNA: TGTGCCAGCAGCTTGGTGGGCGCTGGCCACTATGGCTACACCTTC

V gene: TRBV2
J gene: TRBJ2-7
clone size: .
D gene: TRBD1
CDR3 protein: CASRRRQGVTSYEQYF
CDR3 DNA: TGTGCCAGCAGGAGAAGACAGGGGGTGACCTCCTACGAGCAGTACTTC

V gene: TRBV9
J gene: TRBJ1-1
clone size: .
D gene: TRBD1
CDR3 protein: CASSAALGRGPRDTEAFF
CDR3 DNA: TGTGCCAGCAGCGCTGCCTTAGGCAGGGGGCCTAGGGACACTGAAGCTTTCTTT

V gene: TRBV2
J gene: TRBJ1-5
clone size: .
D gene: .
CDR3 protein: CASSAGKGSNQPQHF
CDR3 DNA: TGTGCCAGCAGTGCAGGGAAGGGAAGCAATCAGCCCCAGCATTTT

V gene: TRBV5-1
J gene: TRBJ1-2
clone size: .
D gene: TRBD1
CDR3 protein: CASSGRTGKHGYTF
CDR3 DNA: TGCGCCAGCAGCGGGCGGACAGGGAAACATGGCTACACCTTC

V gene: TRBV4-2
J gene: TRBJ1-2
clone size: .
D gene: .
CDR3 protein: CASSQESRGANGYTF
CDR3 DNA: TGTGCCAGCAGCCAAGAATCCCGGGGGGCTAATGGCTACACCTTC

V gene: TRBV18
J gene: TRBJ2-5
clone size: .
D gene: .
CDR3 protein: CASSRGGQETQYF
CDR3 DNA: TGTGCCAGCTCACGTGGGGGTCAAGAGACCCAGTACTTC

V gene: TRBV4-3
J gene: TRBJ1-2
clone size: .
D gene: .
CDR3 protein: CASSRPGVQGHYGYTF
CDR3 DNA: TGCGCCAGCAGCCGACCCGGGGTTCAGGGGCACTATGGCTACACCTTC

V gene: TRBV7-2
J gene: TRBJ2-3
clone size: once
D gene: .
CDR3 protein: CASSLAGRTTDTQYF
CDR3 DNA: TGTGCCAGCAGCTTAGCCGGTCGGACCACAGATACGCAGTATTTT